The table lists the clone carrying this T cell receptor beta chain with a few counts. Its specificity is not known. CDR3 size: 13 residues. With 0 bases removed from V and 8 bases from J, the gap between germline ends came to 11 bases. Germline assignment: CDR1 SGHNT and CDR2 YYREEE (reference sequence). Tagging with unique molecular identifiers was applied to individual cDNA molecules. TCRdb re-derived calls from the 5' RACE reads in MiXCR, one entry per CDR3 protein. The data hold approximately 42,000 distinct CDR3 sequences, with less than 8.5% observed a single time. This sample was included in a study of early T cells in non-severe SARS-CoV-2 infection. Whole-study context: Whole-blood bulk RNA, unsorted, was sequenced, and chains were unpaired.

Study conclusions and caveats: Lookups in VDJdb leaned toward anti-spike CD8 responses and missed private and CD4 specificities.

The sequenced sample consisted of whole blood. The sequence was collected from an adult who was a healthcare worker with PCR-confirmed SARS-CoV-2 infection or an uninfected control (not recorded which). The J gene is TRBJ1-2, the V gene TRBV5-4; D possibly corresponds to TRBD1 (5 bases). CDR3 sequence reads: CASSLAGDLGYTF. The CDR3 DNA sequence: TGTGCCAGCAGCTTGGCGGGGGATTTGGGCTACACCTTC.